This entry lists 19 T cell receptor beta chains sequenced from one sample in a study of radiotherapy plus CTLA-4 blockade in lung cancer. Clones were sequenced by immunoSEQ multiplex PCR, and TCRdb holds only the in-frame ones, with some missing. The profile shows about 49,000 clones, about 88% of them singletons. The source was peripheral blood, collected from a patient treated with radiotherapy plus ipilimumab. Receptors were obtained from a human donor with non-small cell lung cancer whose response to radiotherapy plus ipilimumab could not be evaluated.

The J gene is TRBJ1-5, the V gene TRBV28; the D gene is possibly TRBD1 (5 bases). Germline loops: CDR1 MDHEN, CDR2 SYDVKM. The germline V and J ends were trimmed by 10 bases and 3 bases, with 19 bases remaining between them. This CDR3 is 15 amino acids long. The CDR3 DNA is TGTGCCACCCTCCCAGGGAGGGAGGACAATCAGCCCCAGCATTTT. Translation: CATLPGREDNQPQHF.

Only one count was recorded for this clone. The chain has TRBV19 and TRBJ2-5; TRBD1 matches 8 bases. The CDR3 is 19 residues long. Trimming at V came to 4 bases and at J to 5 bases, leaving 21 bases not matched to a gene. Germline-derived CDR1 and CDR2 are LNHDA and SQIVND (reference sequence). The CDR3 here is CASSRVIWGRGRFVETQYF. The CDR3 DNA sequence: TGTGCCAGTAGTAGGGTAATCTGGGGCAGGGGGCGCTTTGTCGAGACCCAGTACTTC.

This chain uses TRBV2 with TRBJ1-3; D is ambiguous. CDR3 length: 14 residues. Germline CDR1 is SNHLY and CDR2 is FYNNEI. V lost 7 bases and J 2 bases, leaving 12 bases between the germline ends. DNA for the CDR3: TGTGCCAGCATAGCGACTGATGCTGGAAACACCATATATTTT. Translation gives CASIATDAGNTIYF. Combining the CDR3 with reference TRBV2 and TRBJ1-3 gives the whole variable domain EPEVTQTPSHQVTQMGQEVILRCVPISNHLYFYWYRQILGQKVEFLVSFYNNEISEKSEIFDDQFSVERPDGSNFTLKIRSTKLEDSAMYFCASIATDAGNTIYFGEGSWLTVV.

The genes are TRBV28 and TRBJ2-1, with D maybe TRBD1 (5 bases). Trimming removed 2 bases at V and 0 bases at J, with 17 bases between. The CDR3 is 18 residues long. Per the germline V gene, CDR1 is MDHEN and CDR2 is SYDVKM. CDR3 nucleotide sequence: TGTGCCAGCAGTTTAGAACCAGGGATTCTTTCCTCCTACAATGAGCAGTTCTTC. Protein sequence: CASSLEPGILSSYNEQFF. The full variable domain, with the rest looked up from reference TRBV28 and TRBJ2-1, is DVKVTQSSRYLVKRTGEKVFLECVQDMDHENMFWYRQDPGLGLRLIYFSYDVKMKEKGDIPEGYSVSREKKERFSLILESASTNQTSMYLCASSLEPGILSSYNEQFFGPGTRLTVL.

The rearrangement links TRBV28 to TRBJ2-7; D not certain. From germline, CDR1 is MDHEN and CDR2 SYDVKM. Trimming left V 4 bases short and J 1 base short, with 17 bases between. The CDR3 is made up of 16 amino acids. CDR3 coding DNA: TGTGCCAGCAGTTCGCCCCTCGAACAGAGATCCTACGAGCAGTACTTC. Its protein product is CASSSPLEQRSYEQYF.

This sequence joins TRBV6-5 and TRBJ1-2; D gene uncertain. Germline assignment: CDR1 MNHEY and CDR2 SVGAGI. Trimming removed 1 base at V and 6 bases at J, with 18 bases between. The CDR3 length is 16 residues. The CDR3 coding sequence is TGTGCCAGCAGTTACTTCCGGGGTAGAGGCGCGGATGGCTACACCTTC. Translating gives CASSYFRGRGADGYTF.

The V call is TRBV19, the J call TRBJ1-5, with TRBD1 as a possible D gene (5 bases). Germline V gene data show CDR1 as LNHDA and CDR2 as SQIVND (reference sequence). V lost 5 bases and J 6 bases, leaving 11 bases between the germline ends. The CDR3 is 13 residues long. For the CDR3, the DNA is TGTGCCAGTAGTCGAGGCGGGACTCAGCCCCAGCATTTT. Translation: CASSRGGTQPQHF.

CDR3 sequence (DNA): TGCAGCGACAAAGGAGGATCCTCCTACAATGAGCAGTTCTTC. Protein: CSDKGGSSYNEQFF. V is TRBV29-1 and J is TRBJ2-1; perhaps TRBD2 as D (5 bases). The CDR3 covers 14 residues. Trimming stripped 7 bases from V and 0 bases from J, with 13 bases between. Germline V gives CDR1 SQVTM, CDR2 ANQGSEA.

The V and J genes are TRBV30 and TRBJ2-2; weak D call: TRBD1 (5 bases). This CDR3 contains 15 residues. The germline V gene has CDR1 GTSNPN and CDR2 SVGIG (reference sequence). V was pared by 0 bases and J by 4 bases, with 12 bases between. Here the CDR3 reads CAWSVPRQGTGELFF. In nucleotides, the CDR3 is TGTGCCTGGAGTGTACCAAGGCAGGGCACCGGGGAGCTGTTTTTT. The full variable domain, rest sourced from reference TRBV30 and TRBJ2-2, is SQTIHQWPATLVQPVGSPLSLECTVEGTSNPNLYWYRQAAGRGLQLLFYSVGIGQISSEVPQNLSASRPQDRQFILSSKKLLLSDSGFYLCAWSVPRQGTGELFFGEGSRLTVL.

The chain combines TRBV19 with TRBJ2-4, with 12 bases matching TRBD1. CDR1 and CDR2 from the germline V gene are LNHDA and SQIVND (reference sequence). V dropped 7 bases and J dropped 2; count of bases not matched to a gene: 18. The CDR3 spans 20 residues. CDR3 amino acids: CASTSGNPGQGAWTKNIQYF. For the CDR3, the DNA is TGTGCCAGTACCTCAGGAAACCCGGGACAGGGGGCATGGACCAAAAACATTCAGTACTTC.

The sample holds one count of this clone. This chain links TRBV4-2 with TRBJ2-1; the match to TRBD2 covers 8 bases. Trimming at V came to 0 bases and at J to 0 bases, leaving 7 bases not matched to a gene. CDR3 size: 18 residues. The germline V gene has CDR1 LGHNA and CDR2 YNFKEQ. The CDR3 DNA sequence: TGTGCCAGCAGCCAAGATTCAGAGCGGGGGAGCTCCTACAATGAGCAGTTCTTC. Translated: CASSQDSERGSSYNEQFF.

The rearrangement joins TRBV28 to TRBJ2-6; 11 bases align to TRBD1. V shed 5 bases, J shed 2 bases, and the junction held 5 bases outside the gene matches. CDR3 length: 17 residues. CDR1 is MDHEN, CDR2 SYDVKM, per germline. This CDR3 is CASSPGQGAPGANVLTF. CDR3 coding DNA: TGTGCCAGCAGTCCCGGACAGGGGGCTCCTGGGGCCAACGTCCTGACTTTC.

The chain couples TRBV4-2 to TRBJ2-7; tentative D call: TRBD1 (6 bases). This CDR3 has 15 residues. Trimming removed 4 bases at V and 7 bases at J, with 20 bases between. Germline V gives CDR1 LGHNA, CDR2 YNFKEQ. The CDR3 is CASSPQTGPWGEQYF. For the CDR3, the DNA is TGTGCCAGCAGCCCCCAGACAGGACCATGGGGTGAGCAGTACTTC.

This chain connects TRBV29-1 to TRBJ2-3; 11 positions agree with TRBD2. The CDR3 is 15 residues long. The V gene's germline CDR1 is SQVTM and CDR2 ANQGSEA. The chain's CDR3 is CSVLAGDTERDTQYF. CDR3 in DNA: TGCAGTGTACTAGCGGGGGACACTGAACGAGATACGCAGTATTTT.

The chain employs TRBV5-6 and TRBJ2-6, with a tentative D call TRBD1 (6 bases). CDR1 is SGHDT, CDR2 YYEEEE, per germline. The CDR3 runs to 17 residues. Trimming pared 0 bases from V and 0 bases from J, leaving 10 bases between. The CDR3 reads CASSLDRVVSGANVLTF. CDR3 in DNA: TGTGCCAGCAGCTTGGACAGGGTAGTCTCTGGGGCCAACGTCCTGACTTTC.

This rearrangement joins TRBV18 to TRBJ1-5; D call uncertain. From germline, CDR1 is KGHSH and CDR2 LQKENI. CDR3 length equals 15 residues. Trimming took off 5 bases at V and 1 base at J, with 12 bases between the two ends. This CDR3 is CASSASTGSNQPQHF. CDR3 sequence (DNA): TGTGCCAGCTCAGCTTCAACCGGGAGCAATCAGCCCCAGCATTTT.

J is TRBJ2-3 and V is TRBV4-3, with 8 nucleotides matching TRBD2. This CDR3 region has 14 residues. Germline-derived CDR1 and CDR2 are LGHNA and YSLEER. V lost 4 bases to trimming and J lost 5 bases; unmatched junction nucleotides: 5. CDR3 coding DNA: TGCGCCAGCAGCCTTAGCGGGATACAAGATACGCAGTATTTT. Amino acids: CASSLSGIQDTQYF.

CDR3 coding DNA: TGTGCCAGCAGCCGCGGGACAGCGTCCTACGAGCAGTACTTC. Its protein is CASSRGTASYEQYF. The chain is built from TRBV7-2 and TRBJ2-7; D is possibly TRBD1 (7 bases). The CDR3 totals 14 residues. Trimming stripped 5 bases from V and 1 base from J, with 12 bases between. Germline V gives CDR1 SGHTA, CDR2 FQGNSA.

This chain connects TRBV28 to TRBJ1-5, with D possibly matching TRBD1 (6 bases). V lost 5 bases to trimming and J lost 6 bases, with 14 bases between them. CDR3 length equals 14 residues. Per germline, CDR1 MDHEN and CDR2 SYDVKM. The CDR3 loop is CASSAGTPGQPQHF. Here the CDR3 DNA reads TGTGCCAGCAGTGCAGGGACACCGGGTCAGCCCCAGCATTTT.